Described below is a single T cell receptor beta chain sequence and its context. These data originate in a study of blood T cells in healthy people across ages. A second PCR, run for about 7 to 11 cycles, used a sample-barcoded 5' primer plus a J-beta primer mix. A single record per CDR3 protein comes from TCRdb applying MiXCR to the 5' RACE reads. The sample lists 1.4 million or so distinct CDR3 sequences; 35% to 45% were seen once. The sequence was collected from a woman aged 18-30 years in good health. Sequences were obtained from blood.

In nucleotides, the CDR3 is TGTGCCAGCAGTTTTAACGGGGCAGGGTGGTTTAATGGCTACACCTTC. Translation: CASSFNGAGWFNGYTF. The chain has TRBV27 and TRBJ1-2; a possible D gene is TRBD1 (5 bases). Trimming left V 3 bases short and J 6 bases short, with 20 bases between. The CDR3 sequence is 16 residues long. Germline-derived CDR1 and CDR2 are MNHEY and SMNVEV (reference sequence).